Here is one T cell receptor beta chain with its context. What it binds is unknown. This entry comes from a study of early T cells in non-severe SARS-CoV-2 infection. Study summary: The chains were unpaired, and the sequenced material was bulk RNA from unsorted whole blood. General study points: Lookups in VDJdb leaned toward anti-spike CD8 responses and missed private and CD4 specificities.

V lost 2 bases and J lost 11, with 15 bases in between. CDR1 and CDR2 from the germline V gene are MDHEN and SYDVKM. The length of the CDR3 is 13 residues. Unique molecular identifiers were added to individual cDNA molecules. TCRdb independently ran MiXCR on the 5' RACE reads; one entry per CDR3 protein. The sample consists of around 93,000 distinct CDR3 sequences, approximately 12% of them appearing once. This TCR came from an adult who was a healthcare worker with PCR-confirmed SARS-CoV-2 infection or an uninfected control (not recorded which). Sample: whole blood, taken at baseline. This sequence joins TRBV28 and TRBJ1-1; D is uncertain. For the CDR3, the DNA is TGTGCCAGCAGTTTACGTCTACCCCAGGAGGCTTTCTTT. The encoded protein is CASSLRLPQEAFF.